These 25 T cell receptor beta chains came from one sample sequenced in a study of cytomegalovirus exposure and HLA in healthy donors. The PCR made use of 60 Vbeta and 13 Jbeta primers. The repertoire was sequenced with immunoSEQ multiplex PCR; TCRdb's copy has only in-frame clones and lacks some. In the table there are 200,000 or so clones, roughly 83% of which are singletons. Sequenced: PBMCs. The receptors were sampled from a boy younger than 18 in good health and CMV-seronegative.

The V and J genes are TRBV27 and TRBJ1-4; the D is unclear. V was pared by 7 bases and J by 0 bases, with 12 bases between. This CDR3 region has 15 residues. Germline loops: CDR1 MNHEY, CDR2 SMNVEV (reference sequence). This chain's CDR3 is CASNWAGATNEKLFF. The CDR3 DNA reads TGTGCCAGCAACTGGGCCGGGGCAACTAATGAAAAACTGTTTTTT.

This clone has a handful of counts. The chain is built from TRBV9 and TRBJ2-5; TRBD1 agrees at 8 bases. V shed 3 bases and J 5 bases; nucleotides not matched to a gene: 12. CDR1 and CDR2 (germline): SGDLS, YYNGEE. The CDR3 loop spans 16 amino acids. CDR3 in amino acids: CASSANPHRQGETQYF. The CDR3 region has the DNA TGTGCCAGCAGCGCCAACCCCCACAGACAGGGGGAGACCCAGTACTTC. Complete variable domain (other parts from reference TRBV9 and TRBJ2-5): DSGVTQTPKHLITATGQRVTLRCSPRSGDLSVYWYQQSLDQGLQFLIQYYNGEERAKGNILERFSAQQFPDLHSELNLSSLELGDSALYFCASSANPHRQGETQYFGPGTRLLVL.

This rearrangement joins TRBV29-1 to TRBJ1-2; D gene uncertain. Trimming cost V 3 bases and J 5 bases, with 13 bases left between them. Looked up from germline, CDR1 is SQVTM and CDR2 is ANQGSEA. The CDR3 sequence is 13 residues long. CDR3 sequence reads: CSVDDDRGYGYTF. The CDR3 nucleotides read TGCAGCGTTGATGATGATAGAGGGTATGGCTACACCTTC.

The CDR3 is CASSIGTGRSNEQFF. CDR3 in DNA: TGTGCCAGTAGTATCGGGACAGGGAGGTCCAATGAGCAGTTCTTC. The V and J genes are TRBV19 and TRBJ2-1; 9 bases match TRBD1. The V segment lost 3 bases and the J segment 6 bases; nucleotides outside the gene matches: 6. This CDR3 is built from 15 residues. Germline values: CDR1 LNHDA, CDR2 SQIVND (reference sequence).

This chain connects TRBV30 to TRBJ1-1; 7 nucleotides align to TRBD1. Trimming at V came to 0 bases and at J to 6 bases, leaving 7 bases not matched to a gene. Germline CDR1 is GTSNPN and CDR2 is SVGIG (reference sequence). This CDR3 comprises 14 residues. CDR3 region: CAWSVKGATPEAFF. CDR3 sequence (DNA): TGTGCCTGGAGTGTAAAGGGGGCGACACCTGAAGCTTTCTTT.

The CDR3 reads CASSEAMGGIPGNTIYF. The CDR3 DNA reads TGTGCCAGCAGTGAAGCGATGGGGGGGATCCCTGGAAACACCATATATTTT. V usage is TRBV6-1 and J usage is TRBJ1-3, with D possibly TRBD1 on 5 matching bases. Per germline, CDR1 MNHNS and CDR2 SASEGT. The V end was cut by 0 bases, the J end by 2 bases, with 14 bases between. The CDR3 is 17 amino acids.

This rearrangement joins TRBV13 to TRBJ1-1; TRBD1 might be the D (5 bases). The germline V gene has CDR1 PRHDT and CDR2 FYEKMQ (reference sequence). The length of the CDR3 is 15 residues. Trimming took 5 bases from V and 0 from J, leaving 13 bases between them. CDR3 coding DNA: TGTGCCAGCAGCACCCGGGGGACCATGAACACTGAAGCTTTCTTT. Translated: CASSTRGTMNTEAFF.

The chain recombines TRBV9 with TRBJ2-1, with TRBD2 matching 7 bases. The CDR3 is made up of 14 amino acids. Germline V CDR1 and CDR2: SGDLS, YYNGEE. Germline trimming cut 4 bases from V and 7 bases from J; bases unmatched to any gene: 8. The DNA of the CDR3 is TGTGCCAGCAGCCCCCGGACTAGGGAGAATGAGCAGTTCTTC. Its protein is CASSPRTRENEQFF.

This chain connects TRBV9 to TRBJ2-7, with TRBD2 matching over 8 bases. Germline values: CDR1 SGDLS, CDR2 YYNGEE. The CDR3 is 15 amino acids. V dropped 4 bases and J dropped 1; count of bases not matched to a gene: 7. The CDR3 sequence is CASSPAGVASYEQYF. DNA of the CDR3: TGTGCCAGCAGCCCAGCGGGAGTGGCGTCCTACGAGCAGTACTTC.

The chain is built from TRBV30 and TRBJ2-3, with a tentative D call TRBD2 (5 bases). The germline gives CDR1 GTSNPN, CDR2 SVGIG (reference sequence). This CDR3 is built from 17 residues. V dropped 1 base and J dropped 1 base, with 18 bases sitting between them. CDR3 sequence (DNA): TGTGCCTGGAGTGATGGGGTTCTGAGTAGCGGCACAGATACGCAGTATTTT. Translating gives CAWSDGVLSSGTDTQYF.

This clone has more than one count but fewer than ten. The V and J genes are TRBV2 and TRBJ1-6; 8 bases line up with TRBD1. This CDR3 is built from 13 residues. V trimming: 5 bases; J trimming: 8 bases; junction bases outside the gene matches: 2. Germline CDR1 and CDR2: SNHLY and FYNNEI. CDR3 loop: CASSLDRDSPLHF. The CDR3, as DNA: TGTGCCAGCAGTTTGGACAGGGATTCACCCCTCCACTTT.

The rearrangement uses TRBV14 and TRBJ2-1; the match to TRBD2 covers 12 bases. With V trimmed by 1 base and J by 6 bases, 10 bases remained unmatched. From germline, CDR1 is SGHDN and CDR2 FVKESK. The CDR3 contains 18 residues. The CDR3 sequence: CASSQAGLAGGASNEQFF. CDR3 DNA: TGTGCCAGCAGCCAAGCTGGTCTAGCGGGAGGGGCTTCCAATGAGCAGTTCTTC. Filled out from reference TRBV14 and TRBJ2-1, the complete variable domain reads EAGVTQFPSHSVIEKGQTVTLRCDPISGHDNLYWYRRVMGKEIKFLLHFVKESKQDESGMPNNRFLAERTGGTYSTLKVQPAELEDSGVYFCASSQAGLAGGASNEQFFGPGTRLTVL.

The V call is TRBV28, the J call TRBJ2-5; 14 bases map to TRBD2. CDR1 is MDHEN, CDR2 SYDVKM, per germline. The CDR3 spans 18 residues. The V segment lost 2 bases and the J segment 5 bases; nucleotides outside the gene matches: 10. CDR3 sequence (DNA): TGTGCCAGCAGTTTAAAAGGGGGGGGGACTAGCGGGAGCGAGACCCAGTACTTC. Translating gives CASSLKGGGTSGSETQYF.

This chain uses TRBV13 with TRBJ2-7; possibly TRBD2 for D (5 bases). CDR1 and CDR2 from the germline V gene are PRHDT and FYEKMQ (reference sequence). The CDR3 length is 14 residues. V was cut by 5 bases and J by 2 bases, with 13 bases left in between. The CDR3 nucleotides read TGTGCCAGCAGCCTGGGGAGTTTCGCCTACGAGCAGTACTTC. Translation gives CASSLGSFAYEQYF.

The chain carries TRBV12-5 and TRBJ2-1; TRBD1 matches 7 bases. Trimming cost V 6 bases and J 5 bases; bases outside gene matches: 4. The CDR3 sequence is 13 residues long. Germline V gene data show CDR1 as LGHNT and CDR2 as FRNRAP. The CDR3 DNA is TGTGCTAGTGGCCATGACAGGGACAATGAGCAGTTCTTC. This gives the protein CASGHDRDNEQFF.

The chain recombines TRBV29-1 with TRBJ1-4, with D maybe TRBD1 (6 bases). Germline-derived CDR1 and CDR2 are SQVTM and ANQGSEA. Trimming cost V 7 bases and J 6 bases, with 12 bases left between them. This CDR3 has 12 amino acids. CDR3 loop: CSGGQQDEKLFF. The CDR3, as DNA: TGCAGCGGGGGGCAGCAGGATGAAAAACTGTTTTTT.

This clone was detected only once. The chain employs TRBV20-1 and TRBJ2-2, with D possibly being TRBD1 (6 bases). In germline, CDR1 is DFQATT, CDR2 SNEGSKA (reference sequence). V was trimmed by 8 bases and J by 5 bases, leaving 9 bases between them. The length of the CDR3 is 11 residues. The chain's CDR3 is CSPRGTGELFF. The DNA of the CDR3 is TGCAGTCCGAGGGGGACCGGGGAGCTGTTTTTT.

This clone appeared once. The CDR3 region is CASSIGRSSNQPQHF. The CDR3 DNA reads TGTGCCAGCAGCATAGGGAGGAGTAGCAATCAGCCCCAGCATTTT. V usage is TRBV7-9 and J usage is TRBJ1-5, with no clear D. Deletions cut 5 bases from V and 0 bases from J, with 11 bases between. This CDR3 contains 15 residues. CDR1 SEHNR and CDR2 FQNEAQ come from the germline V gene (reference sequence).

This chain joins TRBV5-1 and TRBJ2-1; 11 bases match TRBD2. The CDR3 runs 18 residues. Germline V CDR1 and CDR2: SGHRS, YFSETQ. V was clipped by 0 bases and J by 1 base; unmatched bases: 6. The CDR3 DNA reads TGCGCCAGCAGCTTGGTACTAGCGGGAGCGGGGTCCTACAATGAGCAGTTCTTC. This gives the protein CASSLVLAGAGSYNEQFF.

The V gene is TRBV6-5, the J gene TRBJ1-5, with TRBD1 matching over 7 bases. Trimming took 6 bases from V and 1 from J; bases not matched to a gene: 6. The length of the CDR3 is 15 residues. Germline values: CDR1 MNHEY, CDR2 SVGAGI. CDR3 DNA sequence: TGTGCCAGCAGGCACAGGGGTAGGAGCAATCAGCCCCAGCATTTT. The encoded protein is CASRHRGRSNQPQHF.

This sequence joins TRBV25-1 and TRBJ2-7; D not resolved. Per germline, CDR1 MGHDK and CDR2 SYGVNS. The CDR3 length is 12 residues. Trimming pared 3 bases from V and 3 bases from J, leaving 6 bases between. CDR3: CASSDPHYEQYF. The DNA for the CDR3 is TGTGCCAGCAGTGATCCCCACTACGAGCAGTACTTC.

The chain recombines TRBV4-2 with TRBJ1-2, with 7 bases lining up with TRBD1. CDR3 size: 15 residues. The junction had 9 bases not matched to a gene; V was cut back by 4 bases and J by 4 bases. Germline loops: CDR1 LGHNA, CDR2 YNFKEQ. CDR3 DNA: TGTGCCAGCAGCCTAGACAGGGAGGGTGGCTATGGCTACACCTTC. This sequence encodes CASSLDREGGYGYTF.

This chain links TRBV6-6 with TRBJ2-7; tentatively, D is TRBD2 (5 bases). This CDR3 is built from 16 residues. Per germline, CDR1 MNHNY and CDR2 SVGAGI (reference sequence). Trimming cost V 6 bases and J 4 bases, with 22 bases left between them. CDR3 DNA sequence: TGTGCCAGCAGCCCGAAAGGGATTGGGAGAGGATACGAGCAGTACTTC. This encodes CASSPKGIGRGYEQYF.

This chain uses TRBV15 with TRBJ2-7, with TRBD1 matching over 7 bases. Looked up from germline, CDR1 is LNHNV and CDR2 is YYDKDF (reference sequence). Trimming at V came to 0 bases and at J to 5 bases, leaving 10 bases not matched to a gene. The CDR3 spans 16 residues. Written as DNA, the CDR3 is TGTGCCACCAGCAGAGATCGGGTACAGGGGATCCACGAGCAGTACTTC. Translating gives CATSRDRVQGIHEQYF.

The J gene is TRBJ1-2, the V gene TRBV11-1; 8 nucleotides line up with TRBD1. CDR1 is SGHAT, CDR2 FQDESV, per germline (reference sequence). V lost 6 bases and J lost 4; bases outside the gene matches: 4. There are 13 residues in the CDR3. CDR3 amino acids: CASRATGAYGYTF. The CDR3 DNA reads TGTGCCAGCAGGGCGACAGGGGCCTATGGCTACACCTTC.